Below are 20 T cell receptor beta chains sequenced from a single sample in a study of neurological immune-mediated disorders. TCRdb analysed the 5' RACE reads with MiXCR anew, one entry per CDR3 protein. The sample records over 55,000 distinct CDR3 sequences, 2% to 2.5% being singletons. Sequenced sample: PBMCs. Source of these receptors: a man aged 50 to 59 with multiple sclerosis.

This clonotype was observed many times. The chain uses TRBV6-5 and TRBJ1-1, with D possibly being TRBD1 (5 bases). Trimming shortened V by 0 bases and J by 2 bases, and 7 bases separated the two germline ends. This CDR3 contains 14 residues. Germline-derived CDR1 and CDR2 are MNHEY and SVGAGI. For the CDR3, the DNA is TGTGCCAGCAGTTACTCGACAGATAACACTGAAGCTTTCTTT. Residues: CASSYSTDNTEAFF.

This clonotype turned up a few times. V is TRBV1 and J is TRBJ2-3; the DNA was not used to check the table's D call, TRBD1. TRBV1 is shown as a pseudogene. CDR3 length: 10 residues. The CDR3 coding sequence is TGCACCAGCAGCCAAGCGCCCAGGAATTTT. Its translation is CTSSQAPRNF.

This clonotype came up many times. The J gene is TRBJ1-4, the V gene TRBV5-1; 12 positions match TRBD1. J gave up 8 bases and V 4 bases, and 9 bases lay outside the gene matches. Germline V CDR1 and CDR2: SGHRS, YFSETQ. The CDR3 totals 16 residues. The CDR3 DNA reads TGCGCCAGCAGCGGGACAGGGGGCGCGGTAAAGGAAAAACTGTTTTTT. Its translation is CASSGTGGAVKEKLFF.

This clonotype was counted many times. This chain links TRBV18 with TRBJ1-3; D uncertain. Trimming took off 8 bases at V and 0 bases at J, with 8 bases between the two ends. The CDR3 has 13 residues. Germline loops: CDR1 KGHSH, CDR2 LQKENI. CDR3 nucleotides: TGTGCCAGCCTTCGGAGCTCTGGAAACACCATATATTTT. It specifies CASLRSSGNTIYF.

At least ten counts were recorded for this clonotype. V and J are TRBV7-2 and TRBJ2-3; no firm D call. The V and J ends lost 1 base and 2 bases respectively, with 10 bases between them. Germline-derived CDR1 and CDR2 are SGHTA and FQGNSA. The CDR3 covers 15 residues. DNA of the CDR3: TGTGCCAGCAGCTTAGGCACGGTCGCCACAGATACGCAGTATTTT. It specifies CASSLGTVATDTQYF.

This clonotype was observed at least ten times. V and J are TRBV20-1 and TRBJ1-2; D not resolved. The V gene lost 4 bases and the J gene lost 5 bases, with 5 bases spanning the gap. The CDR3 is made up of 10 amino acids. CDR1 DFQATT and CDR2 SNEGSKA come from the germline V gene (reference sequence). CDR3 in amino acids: CSAIQYGYTF. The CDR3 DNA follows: TGCAGTGCTATACAGTATGGCTACACCTTC.

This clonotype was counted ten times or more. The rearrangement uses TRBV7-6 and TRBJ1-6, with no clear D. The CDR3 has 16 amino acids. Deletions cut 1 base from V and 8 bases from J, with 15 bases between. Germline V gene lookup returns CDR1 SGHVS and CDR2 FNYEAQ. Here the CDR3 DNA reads TGTGCCAGCAGCTTAGGTAGCCCCCAAGTAGATTCACCCCTCCACTTT. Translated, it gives CASSLGSPQVDSPLHF.

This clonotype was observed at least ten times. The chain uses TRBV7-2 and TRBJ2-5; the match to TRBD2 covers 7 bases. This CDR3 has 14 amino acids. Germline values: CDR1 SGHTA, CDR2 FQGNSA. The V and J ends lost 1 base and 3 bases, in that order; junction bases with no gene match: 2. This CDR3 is CASSLDGGEETQYF. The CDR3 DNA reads TGTGCCAGCAGCTTAGATGGGGGGGAAGAGACCCAGTACTTC.

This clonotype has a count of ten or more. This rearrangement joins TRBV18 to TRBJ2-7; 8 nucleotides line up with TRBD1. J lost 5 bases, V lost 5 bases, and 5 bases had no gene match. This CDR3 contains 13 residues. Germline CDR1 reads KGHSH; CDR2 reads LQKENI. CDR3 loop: CASSWTGSDEQYF. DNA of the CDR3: TGTGCCAGCTCATGGACAGGGTCCGACGAGCAGTACTTC.

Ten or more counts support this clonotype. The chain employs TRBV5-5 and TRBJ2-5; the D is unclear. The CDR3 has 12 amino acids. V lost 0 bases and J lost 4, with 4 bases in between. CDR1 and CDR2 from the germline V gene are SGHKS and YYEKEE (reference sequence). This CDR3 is CASSLVGETQYF. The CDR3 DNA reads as TGTGCCAGCAGCTTGGTTGGAGAGACCCAGTACTTC. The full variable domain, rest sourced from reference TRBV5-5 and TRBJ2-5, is DAGVTQSPTHLIKTRGQQVTLRCSPISGHKSVSWYQQVLGQGPQFIFQYYEKEERGRGNFPDRFSARQFPNYSSELNVNALLLGDSALYLCASSLVGETQYFGPGTRLLVL.

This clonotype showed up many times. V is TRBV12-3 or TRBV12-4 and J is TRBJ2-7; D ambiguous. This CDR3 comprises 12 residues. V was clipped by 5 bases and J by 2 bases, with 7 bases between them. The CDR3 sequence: CASSTPPYEQYF. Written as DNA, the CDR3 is TGTGCCAGCAGTACCCCCCCCTACGAGCAGTACTTC.

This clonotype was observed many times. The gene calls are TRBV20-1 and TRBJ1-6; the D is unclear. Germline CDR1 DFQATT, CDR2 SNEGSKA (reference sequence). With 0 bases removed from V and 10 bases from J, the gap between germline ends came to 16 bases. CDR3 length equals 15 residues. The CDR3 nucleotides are TGCAGTGCTAGAGATTGGAAGGGTTTTGAGTCACCCCTCCACTTT. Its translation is CSARDWKGFESPLHF.

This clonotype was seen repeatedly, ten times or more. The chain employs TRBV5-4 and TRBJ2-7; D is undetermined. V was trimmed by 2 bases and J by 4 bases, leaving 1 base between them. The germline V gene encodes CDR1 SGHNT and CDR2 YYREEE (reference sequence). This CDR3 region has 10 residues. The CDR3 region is CASSLYEQYF. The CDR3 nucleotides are TGTGCCAGCAGCTTATACGAGCAGTACTTC.

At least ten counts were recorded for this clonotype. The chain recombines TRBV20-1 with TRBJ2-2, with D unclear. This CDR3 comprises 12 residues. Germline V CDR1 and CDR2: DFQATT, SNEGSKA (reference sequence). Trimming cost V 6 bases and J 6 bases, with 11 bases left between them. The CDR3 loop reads CSARPTPGELFF. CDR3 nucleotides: TGCAGTGCACGACCTACGCCCGGGGAGCTGTTTTTT.

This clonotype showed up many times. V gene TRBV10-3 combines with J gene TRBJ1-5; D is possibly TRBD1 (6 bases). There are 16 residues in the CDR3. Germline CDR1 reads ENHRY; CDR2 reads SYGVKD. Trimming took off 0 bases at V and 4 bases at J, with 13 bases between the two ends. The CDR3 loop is CAISESKGRGNQPQHF. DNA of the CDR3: TGTGCCATCAGTGAGTCGAAGGGCAGGGGTAATCAGCCCCAGCATTTT.

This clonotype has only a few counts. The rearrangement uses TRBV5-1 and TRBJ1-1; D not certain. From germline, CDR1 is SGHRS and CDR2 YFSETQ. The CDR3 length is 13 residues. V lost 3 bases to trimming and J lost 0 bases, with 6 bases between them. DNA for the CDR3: TGCGCCAGCAGCTCATGGGTGAACACTGAAGCTTTCTTT. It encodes CASSSWVNTEAFF.

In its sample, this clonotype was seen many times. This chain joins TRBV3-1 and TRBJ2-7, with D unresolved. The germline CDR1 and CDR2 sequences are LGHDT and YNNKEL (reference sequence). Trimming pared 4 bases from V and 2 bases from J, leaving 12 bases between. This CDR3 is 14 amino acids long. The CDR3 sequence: CASSRSPTTYEQYF. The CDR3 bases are TGTGCCAGCAGCCGGAGTCCGACGACCTACGAGCAGTACTTC.

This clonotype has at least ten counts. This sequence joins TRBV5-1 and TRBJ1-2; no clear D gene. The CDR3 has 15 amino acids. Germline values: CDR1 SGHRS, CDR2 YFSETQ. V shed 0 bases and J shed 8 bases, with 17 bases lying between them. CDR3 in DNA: TGCGCCAGCAGCTTGGAGGGCGAGGTTTTCTTCGGCTACACCTTC. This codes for CASSLEGEVFFGYTF.

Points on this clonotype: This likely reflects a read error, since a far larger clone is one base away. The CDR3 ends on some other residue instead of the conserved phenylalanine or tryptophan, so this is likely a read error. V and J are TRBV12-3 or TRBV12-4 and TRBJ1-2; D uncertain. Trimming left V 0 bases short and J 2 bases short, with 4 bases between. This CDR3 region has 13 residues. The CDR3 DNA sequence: TGTGCCAGCAGTTTAGCAGGGAACTATGGCTACACCTGC. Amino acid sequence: CASSLAGNYGYTC.

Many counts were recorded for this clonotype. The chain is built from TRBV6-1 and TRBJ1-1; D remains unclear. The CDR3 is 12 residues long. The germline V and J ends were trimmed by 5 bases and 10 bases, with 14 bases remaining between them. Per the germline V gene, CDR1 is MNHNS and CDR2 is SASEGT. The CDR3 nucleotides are TGTGCCAGCAGTCCCCAGGAGGGCAGAGCTTTCTTT. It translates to CASSPQEGRAFF.